A selection of T cell receptor beta chains follows, all from one sample in a study of T cell responses to AZD1222 COVID-19 vaccine. Assay used: immunoSEQ multiplex PCR; TCRdb lists only in-frame clones, some missing. The data hold around 130,000 clones, with roughly 93% observed a single time. Sequences were derived from peripheral blood, sampled on day 0 of AZD1222 vaccination. The receptor source for this set is an adult in good health. CDR3s leave out the opening cysteine and the closing phenylalanine or tryptophan. Clone size is shown for a subset of rows, as once, few, many or a class of expanded clone.

V	length	size	CDR3
TRBV6-5	11	.	ASSYKSNQPQH
TRBV4-3	13	.	ASSLRGGSGNTIY
TRBV7-2	11	.	ASRLDRNNEQF
TRBV20-1	9	.	SARGDTEAF
TRBV6-5	13	.	ASTTHGGSGYEQY
TRBV2	13	.	ASRADRNPNYGYT
TRBV3-1/TRBV3-2	14	.	ASSPSGLGQLGKLF
TRBV3-1/TRBV3-2	11	.	ASSQGAARGYT
TRBV6-5	13	.	ASRMTQPSTDTQY
TRBV5-4	12	once	ASSAGTAYTEAF
TRBV3-1/TRBV3-2	12	.	ASSERGSGDTQY
TRBV16	14	.	ASSQTPRGAGNTIY
TRBV3-1/TRBV3-2	12	few	ASSQTSRTYEQY
TRBV3-1/TRBV3-2	12	.	ASSQVQGNTEAF
TRBV6-2/TRBV6-3	12	.	ASSYSDRNYGYT
TRBV25-1	11	.	ASRTASYNEQF
TRBV3-1/TRBV3-2	16	.	ASSQDVSGRVSYNEQF
TRBV19	14	.	ASSIEAGGGQETQY
TRBV7-9	13	.	ASSFGTQVNYGYT
TRBV5-1	13	.	ASSLVSGQYNEQF
TRBV7-9	14	few	ASSLVLANYQETQY
TRBV27	14	few	ASSPNRGRAGATQY
TRBV7-9	10	.	ASAHPDQPQH
TRBV18	12	.	ASSQNGVNTEAF
TRBV7-9	13	.	ASSLGGGGSQPQH
TRBV19	10	.	ATKGVGYEQY
TRBV28	14	.	ASSPLSTELTDTQY
TRBV28	16	few	ASSPRTAQGAIHSPLH
TRBV12-3/TRBV12-4	11	.	ASSLFSNQPQH
TRBV6-5	13	.	ASSYQGQLNSPLH
TRBV28	9	.	ASSFKDGYT
TRBV29-1	12	.	SVHTTSFFGEQF
TRBV4-1	14	.	ASSQVGGLAKNIQY
TRBV28	11	.	ASINRLAGYSH
TRBV10-3	15	.	AISNGLAGGRYNEQF
TRBV19	13	.	ASSPGQGSSYEQY
TRBV5-1	10	.	ASSLTTDTQY
TRBV19	12	.	ASSIGPGNVEAF
TRBV28	11	.	ASTETGDRGYT
TRBV3-1/TRBV3-2	14	.	ASSQELAHRVYEQY
TRBV7-2	15	.	ASSSGLAGGWGETQY
TRBV6-5	13	.	ASSYPGTSDYEQY
TRBV28	14	once	ASSLPQRTGRYEQY
TRBV5-5	13	.	ASSEEGVTNEKLF
TRBV7-6	11	.	ASSLWGGDEQF
TRBV28	10	.	ASTTGVDGYT
TRBV27	9	.	ASKGGTEAF
TRBV5-1	13	.	ASSFAGRANNEQF
TRBV10-1	15	.	ASSDTGTSGTTDTQY
TRBV11-2	12	.	ASSLDSPNYGYT
TRBV24-1	11	.	ATSERDSYGYT
TRBV6-1	12	.	ASSEAAGNSPLH
TRBV6-5	13	.	ASTDLSRIDEKLF
TRBV3-1/TRBV3-2	11	once	ASSQGRGNTIY
TRBV15	13	once	ATSISPQGDTEAF
TRBV4-1	12	.	ASSQEYRVKGYT
TRBV28	11	.	ASSGWGLETQY
TRBV7-6	15	.	ASSGQGAQGPYNEQF
TRBV23-1	14	once	ASSQSRDRLNYGYT
TRBV12-5	19	.	ASGLVIWTSETGMKADTQY